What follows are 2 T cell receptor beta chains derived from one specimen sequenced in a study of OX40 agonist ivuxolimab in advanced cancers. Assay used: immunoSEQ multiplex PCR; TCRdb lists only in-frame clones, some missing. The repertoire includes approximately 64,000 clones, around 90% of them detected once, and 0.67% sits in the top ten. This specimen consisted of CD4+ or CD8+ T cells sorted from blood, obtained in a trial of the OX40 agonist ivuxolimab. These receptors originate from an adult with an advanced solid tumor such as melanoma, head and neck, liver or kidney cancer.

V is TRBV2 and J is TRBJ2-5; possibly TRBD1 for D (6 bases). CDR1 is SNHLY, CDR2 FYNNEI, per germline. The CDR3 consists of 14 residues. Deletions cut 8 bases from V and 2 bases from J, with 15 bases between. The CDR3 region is CASRQASNQETQYF. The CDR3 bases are TGTGCCAGCCGACAGGCCTCCAATCAAGAGACCCAGTACTTC.

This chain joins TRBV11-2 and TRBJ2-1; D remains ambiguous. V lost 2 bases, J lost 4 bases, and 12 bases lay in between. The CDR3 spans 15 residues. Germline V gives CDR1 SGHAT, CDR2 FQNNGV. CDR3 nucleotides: TGTGCCAGCAGCTTATTACTTTCTTTTTACAATGAGCAGTTCTTC. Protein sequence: CASSLLLSFYNEQFF. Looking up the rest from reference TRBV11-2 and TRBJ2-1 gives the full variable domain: EAGVAQSPRYKIIEKRQSVAFWCNPISGHATLYWYQQILGQGPKLLIQFQNNGVVDDSQLPKDRFSAERLKGVDSTLKIQPAKLEDSAVYLCASSLLLSFYNEQFFGPGTRLTVL.